This section outlines one T cell receptor beta chain sequence together with its context. Its matching antigen is unknown. Profiled with immunoSEQ multiplex PCR; TCRdb holds only in-frame clones, not every one. Of approximately 65,000 clones listed, 76% are singletons. The data belong to a study of T cell responses to AZD1222 COVID-19 vaccine. Study observations and caveats: Nearly half of unique spike-specific TCRs reportedly avoided B.1.351 and B.1.1.7 mutated regions. Donors skewed white British and female; clonal diversity was possibly underestimated. Baseline seropositives among AZD1222 recipients totaled only five or six.

Germline CDR1 reads SEHNR; CDR2 reads FQNEAQ (reference sequence). The CDR3 has 15 amino acids. V trimming: 2 bases; J trimming: 8 bases; junction bases outside the gene matches: 8. This sequence originates from an adult in good health. Here the sequenced sample was peripheral blood, taken on day 0 of AZD1222 vaccination. The chain couples TRBV7-9 to TRBJ2-1, with 8 bases matching TRBD1. The CDR3 sequence: CASSLPGDRIYEQFF. CDR3 nucleotide sequence: TGTGCCAGCAGCTTACCTGGGGACAGGATTTATGAGCAGTTCTTC.